What follows are 21 T cell receptor beta chains derived from one specimen sequenced in a study of long-term antiretroviral therapy in people with HIV. Running of the v3.0 immunoSEQ assay took place at survey level. The method was immunoSEQ multiplex PCR; TCRdb's version includes in-frame clones alone and lacks a portion of them. The table records about 23,000 clones, about 80% of them present only once. The sample here was unsorted PBMCs, taken 0.3 years after starting antiretroviral therapy. All receptors derive from a man between 45 and 60 years old with HIV.

This sequence joins TRBV11-2 and TRBJ1-2; D gene uncertain. V was shortened by 0 bases and J by 5 bases, with 10 bases between the two germline ends. The CDR3 has 14 amino acids. Germline-derived CDR1 and CDR2 are SGHAT and FQNNGV. For the CDR3, the DNA is TGTGCCAGCAGCTTAGATCTCACCGGATATGGCTACACCTTC. This codes for CASSLDLTGYGYTF.

The V and J genes are TRBV28 and TRBJ1-3; TRBD1 is a possible D gene (5 bases). Germline V gene lookup returns CDR1 MDHEN and CDR2 SYDVKM. This CDR3 comprises 14 residues. Trimming took 7 bases from V and 1 from J, leaving 11 bases between them. CDR3 nucleotides: TGTGCCAGCACCCCGGCAGGGTCTGGAAACACCATATATTTT. It specifies CASTPAGSGNTIYF.

The rearrangement joins TRBV19 to TRBJ2-6; D possibly corresponds to TRBD1 (5 bases). The CDR3 has 17 residues. Trimming pared 3 bases from V and 1 base from J, leaving 13 bases between. Germline V gives CDR1 LNHDA, CDR2 SQIVND (reference sequence). The CDR3 region has the DNA TGTGCCAGTAGTATTTGGGGCTCAGCTTCTGGGGCCAACGTCCTGACTTTC. Amino acid sequence: CASSIWGSASGANVLTF.

CDR3 nucleotide sequence: TGTGCCTGGAGTTTACCCATTGTGGAGACTTACAGCAATCAGCCCCAGCATTTT. Translated: CAWSLPIVETYSNQPQHF. This chain uses TRBV30 with TRBJ1-5; no firm D call. There are 18 residues in the CDR3. V was clipped by 2 bases and J by 1 base, with 21 bases between them. Germline CDR1 is GTSNPN and CDR2 is SVGIG (reference sequence).

CDR3 DNA: TGTGCCAGCAGCTTCGCGGGAGGAGAGACCCAGTACTTC. It is translated as CASSFAGGETQYF. V usage is TRBV11-2 and J usage is TRBJ2-5; 8 nucleotides line up with TRBD2. V was pared by 3 bases and J by 4 bases, with 1 base of the junction left unmatched. Germline CDR1 reads SGHAT; CDR2 reads FQNNGV. The CDR3 extends over 13 amino acids.

This chain uses TRBV6-1 with TRBJ2-7; D remains unclear. Germline values: CDR1 MNHNS, CDR2 SASEGT. This CDR3 has 12 residues. The V gene lost 0 bases and the J gene lost 6 bases, with 6 bases spanning the gap. This CDR3 reads CASSEAVAEQYF. In DNA, the CDR3 is TGTGCCAGCAGTGAAGCAGTGGCCGAGCAGTACTTC.

V gene TRBV6-6 combines with J gene TRBJ2-1; tentative D call: TRBD1 (6 bases). The V gene lost 5 bases and the J gene lost 4 bases, with 9 bases spanning the gap. There are 13 residues in the CDR3. In germline, CDR1 is MNHNY, CDR2 SVGAGI (reference sequence). CDR3 nucleotides: TGTGCCAGCAGTGAGACAGGATACAATGAGCAGTTCTTC. It is translated as CASSETGYNEQFF.

The genes are TRBV5-1 and TRBJ1-3; D not resolved. The germline V gene has CDR1 SGHRS and CDR2 YFSETQ. Between the trimmed V and J ends, which lost 0 bases and 7 bases, there was a span of 11 bases. The CDR3 has 14 amino acids. The CDR3 sequence is CASSLADVGNTIYF. CDR3 nucleotide sequence: TGCGCCAGCAGCTTGGCCGACGTCGGGAACACCATATATTTT.

J is TRBJ2-7 and V is TRBV7-8; the D is unclear. The CDR3 is 15 residues long. Trimming left V 6 bases short and J 2 bases short, with 17 bases between. Germline V lookup: CDR1 SGHVS, CDR2 FQNEAQ. CDR3 region: CASRPGSHRAYEQYF. DNA of the CDR3: TGTGCCAGCAGGCCCGGGTCCCATCGCGCCTACGAGCAGTACTTC.

J is TRBJ2-7 and V is TRBV19; 10 bases fit TRBD1. Losses at the gene ends were 5 bases for V and 4 bases for J; bases not matched to a gene: 5. The CDR3 covers 14 residues. The germline gives CDR1 LNHDA, CDR2 SQIVND (reference sequence). Here the CDR3 DNA reads TGTGCCAGTAGTCTCCGGGACAGGGGATACGAGCAGTACTTC. It yields the protein CASSLRDRGYEQYF.

This chain uses TRBV4-3 with TRBJ2-3; 8 bases line up with TRBD1. Germline CDR1 and CDR2: LGHNA and YSLEER. The CDR3 runs to 16 residues. J gave up 5 bases and V 3 bases, and 10 bases lay outside the gene matches. The CDR3 reads CASSQSSGGTGDTQYF. The CDR3 DNA reads TGCGCCAGCAGCCAGTCCAGCGGCGGGACAGGAGATACGCAGTATTTT.

J is TRBJ2-3 and V is TRBV4-3, with TRBD2 matching over 9 bases. The CDR3 runs to 17 residues. Germline CDR1 is LGHNA and CDR2 is YSLEER. V trimming: 0 bases; J trimming: 6 bases; junction bases outside the gene matches: 10. DNA for the CDR3: TGCGCCAGCAGCCAAGATCGGGCTAGCGGGGAGGAGGATACGCAGTATTTT. Amino acid sequence: CASSQDRASGEEDTQYF.

The chain uses TRBV18 and TRBJ2-3, with 7 bases identical to TRBD2. The length of the CDR3 is 14 residues. CDR1 is KGHSH, CDR2 LQKENI, per germline. With V trimmed by 6 bases and J by 0 bases, 3 bases remained unmatched. CDR3 amino acids: CASSLADSTDTQYF. For the CDR3, the DNA is TGTGCCAGCTCTCTAGCGGATAGCACAGATACGCAGTATTTT.

This clone was counted a few times. The V and J genes are TRBV10-1 and TRBJ2-3; D may be TRBD1 (5 bases). V lost 3 bases, J lost 5 bases, and 12 bases lay in between. CDR1 and CDR2 from the germline V gene are WNHNN and SYGVQD (reference sequence). The CDR3 is made up of 14 amino acids. CDR3 bases: TGCGCCAGCAGTGATCTCAGGGTAGAAGATACGCAGTATTTT. Encoded protein: CASSDLRVEDTQYF.

The V gene is TRBV19, the J gene TRBJ2-7, with D perhaps matching TRBD1 (5 bases). V was pared by 6 bases and J by 2 bases, with 11 bases between. The CDR3 loop spans 13 amino acids. CDR1 and CDR2 (germline): LNHDA, SQIVND (reference sequence). For the CDR3, the DNA is TGTGCCAGTAGATCGACAGACCCCTACGAGCAGTACTTC. Protein: CASRSTDPYEQYF.

The gene calls are TRBV19 and TRBJ2-7; D gene ambiguous. The CDR3 is 15 amino acids. Trimming pared 3 bases from V and 0 bases from J, leaving 12 bases between. Germline CDR1 LNHDA, CDR2 SQIVND (reference sequence). CDR3 amino acids: CASSMAQHSSYEQYF. CDR3 nucleotide sequence: TGTGCCAGTAGTATGGCACAGCACTCCTCCTACGAGCAGTACTTC.

The chain uses TRBV7-2 and TRBJ2-5, with 7 bases that match TRBD2. After removal of 1 base from V and 3 bases from J, the junction contained 5 bases not matched to a gene. This CDR3 is built from 15 residues. Per germline, CDR1 SGHTA and CDR2 FQGNSA. CDR3 nucleotides: TGTGCCAGCAGCTTAGTTTCTAGCGGCGAAGAGACCCAGTACTTC. Protein sequence: CASSLVSSGEETQYF.

The V and J genes are TRBV5-1 and TRBJ2-5; D is unresolved. The V end lost 2 bases, the J end lost 4 bases, and 18 bases lay between the germline ends. Germline values: CDR1 SGHRS, CDR2 YFSETQ. The CDR3 has 16 amino acids. The chain's CDR3 is CASSFKGTGFGETQYF. CDR3 bases: TGCGCCAGCAGCTTCAAGGGTACGGGTTTTGGAGAGACCCAGTACTTC.

This chain joins TRBV28 and TRBJ1-5; D is possibly TRBD1 (6 bases). The CDR3 has 16 amino acids. From germline, CDR1 is MDHEN and CDR2 SYDVKM. V dropped 6 bases and J dropped 6 bases, with 21 bases sitting between them. The DNA of the CDR3 is TGTGCCAGCAGCCCTAAGGGGGGCCTCTTTGGTCAGCCCCAGCATTTT. Its protein product is CASSPKGGLFGQPQHF.

CDR3 loop: CASSFLSSGRGETQYF. The CDR3 DNA reads as TGTGCCAGCAGTTTCCTCTCTAGCGGGAGGGGAGAGACCCAGTACTTC. The gene calls are TRBV6-5 and TRBJ2-5, with 12 bases lining up with TRBD2. The V gene's germline CDR1 is MNHEY and CDR2 SVGAGI. The junction had 7 bases not matched to a gene; V was cut back by 4 bases and J by 4 bases. This CDR3 has 16 residues.

The chain couples TRBV12-1 to TRBJ2-2. TRBV12-1 is an annotated pseudogene. The CDR3 contains 15 residues. The CDR3 region is CASSWDARSTGELFF. The CDR3, as DNA: TGTGCCAGCAGCTGGGACGCCCGCAGCACCGGGGAGCTGTTTTTT.